This T cell receptor (beta chain) was captured in a study of T-cell reconstitution after alpha-beta-depleted transplantation in children. This clonotype was counted ten times or more. Unique molecular identifiers were incorporated into the prepared TCRbeta library. TCRdb independently ran MiXCR on the PCR reads; one entry per CDR3 protein. Seen here are 150,000 to 200,000 distinct CDR3 sequences, over 5.5% observed once, and the top ten hold approximately 3%. J gave up 4 bases and V 0 bases, and 10 bases lay outside the gene matches. Germline-derived CDR1 and CDR2 are LGHNA and YSLEER. CDR3 length equals 17 residues.

Sample: PBMCs from the stem cell graft donor, taken from the stem cell graft. The sequence was collected from a human donor who donated a stem cell graft to a child with Wiskott-Aldrich syndrome. This rearrangement joins TRBV4-3 to TRBJ1-2; 8 nucleotides line up with TRBD1. Here the CDR3 DNA reads TGCGCCAGCAGCCAAGAGATTCAGGGGGCCAATACCTATGGCTACACCTTC. Encoded protein: CASSQEIQGANTYGYTF.